This is a list of T cell receptor beta chains from one sample in a study of T cells in Graves' hyperthyroidism and ophthalmopathy. TCRdb used MiXCR to reprocess the multiplex PCR reads, holding one entry per CDR3 protein. This table has under 750,000 distinct CDR3 sequences, about 17% appearing once. The material sequenced was blood. These receptors were collected from a woman between 45 and 60 years old with Graves' hyperthyroidism that later progressed to Graves' ophthalmopathy. Each CDR3 is given with its conserved first and last residue. The D gene is left open where the match is weak. Size tells how often a clone was seen (once, few, many) or the class of an expanded clone, and some rows leave it out.

v_gene	j_gene	d_gene	abundance	CDR3aa	CDR3nt
TRBV30	TRBJ1-2	NA	few	CAWNGQALRYGYTF	TGTGCCTGGAACGGTCAGGCGCTTCGCTATGGCTACACCTTC
TRBV6-7	TRBJ2-7	NA	few	CASSYSKSFGTKFYEQYF	TGTGCCAGCAGTTACTCGAAGAGCTTCGGGACAAAGTTCTACGAGCAGTACTTC
TRBV7-6	TRBJ2-3	TRBD1	few	CASSLAQGQGEGTDTQYF	TGTGCCAGCAGCTTAGCGCAAGGACAGGGGGAAGGCACAGATACGCAGTATTTT
TRBV6-2/TRBV6-3	TRBJ1-4	NA	NA	CASSYRDTYEKLFF	TGTGCCAGCAGTTATAGGGACACGTATGAAAAACTGTTTTTT
TRBV7-3	TRBJ2-1	NA	many	CASSPTGGGLAGGNEQFF	TGTGCCAGCAGCCCCACAGGGGGAGGATTGGCGGGGGGCAATGAGCAGTTCTTC
TRBV30	TRBJ2-5	NA	many	CAWSLAGRETQYF	TGTGCCTGGAGCCTCGCTGGTAGGGAGACCCAGTACTTC
TRBV6-1	TRBJ1-1	NA	many	CASSDLPLDIMNTEAFF	TGTGCCAGCAGTGACTTACCCTTGGACATAATGAACACTGAAGCTTTCTTT
TRBV29-1	TRBJ2-7	TRBD1	NA	CSAYTQGAYEQYF	TGCAGCGCATACACACAGGGGGCCTACGAGCAGTACTTC
TRBV12-3/TRBV12-4	TRBJ2-5	TRBD2	many	CASSATSGGETQYF	TGTGCCAGCAGTGCGACTAGCGGGGGAGAGACCCAGTACTTC
TRBV6-5	TRBJ2-4	NA	NA	CASSYSVQRNIQYF	TGTGCCAGCAGTTACTCGGTTCAGCGGAACATTCAGTACTTC
TRBV6-1	TRBJ2-7	NA	NA	CASRLSPTQYEQYF	TGTGCCAGCAGATTGTCACCTACCCAATACGAGCAGTACTTC
TRBV12-3/TRBV12-4	TRBJ1-1	NA	many	CASSLQQGGEAFF	TGTGCCAGCAGTTTACAACAGGGTGGTGAAGCTTTCTTT
TRBV6-1	TRBJ1-2	NA	few	CASRGAVGYTF	TGTGCCAGCCGCGGTGCCGTCGGCTACACCTTC
TRBV6-5	TRBJ1-1	NA	few	CASSYDRVRSEAFF	TGTGCCAGCAGTTACGACCGGGTTCGATCTGAAGCTTTCTTT
TRBV11-1	TRBJ2-5	NA	many	CASSTRGRGQETQYF	TGTGCCAGCAGCACCCGGGGCAGGGGCCAAGAGACCCAGTACTTC
TRBV6-5	TRBJ2-1	TRBD2	NA	CASSYSGGGGGGGNEQFF	TGTGCCAGCAGTTACTCGGGGGGCGGGGGCGGGGGGGGCAATGAGCAGTTCTTC
TRBV11-2	TRBJ2-1	NA	few	CASSLAQSYNEQFF	TGTGCCAGCAGCTTAGCCCAGTCCTACAATGAGCAGTTCTTC
TRBV11-3	TRBJ2-2	NA	many	CASSPSGDTNTGELFF	TGTGCCAGCAGCCCCTCCGGGGATACGAACACCGGGGAGCTGTTTTTT
TRBV12-3/TRBV12-4	TRBJ1-4	NA	few	CASRLGTNEKLFF	TGTGCCAGCAGACTTGGGACTAATGAAAAACTGTTTTTT
TRBV5-4	TRBJ1-6	NA	NA	CASSLGQSSSYNSPLHF	TGTGCCAGCAGCTTGGGTCAGTCTTCCTCCTATAATTCACCCCTCCACTTT
TRBV5-1	TRBJ2-1	NA	few	CASSLEQSYNEQFF	TGCGCCAGCAGCTTGGAACAGTCCTACAATGAGCAGTTCTTC
TRBV10-2	TRBJ1-1	NA	NA	CASSPYSPNTEAFF	TGCGCCAGCAGCCCCTACAGCCCGAACACTGAAGCTTTCTTT
TRBV7-2	TRBJ1-2	NA	many	CASSFQDMGFGYTF	TGTGCCAGCAGCTTCCAGGACATGGGTTTTGGCTACACCTTC
TRBV14	TRBJ2-1	TRBD1	few	CASSRLGQGDYNEQFF	TGTGCCAGCAGCCGCCTGGGACAGGGGGACTACAATGAGCAGTTCTTC
TRBV3-1	TRBJ1-4	NA	NA	CASSQSREGELFF	TGTGCCAGCAGCCAATCGCGAGAGGGAGAACTGTTTTTT
TRBV3-1	TRBJ1-5	NA	many	CASSQQGFSNQPQHF	TGTGCCAGCAGCCAACAGGGATTTAGCAATCAGCCCCAGCATTTT
TRBV4-1	TRBJ2-3	NA	few	CASSQDRTATQYF	TGCGCCAGCAGCCAAGATCGGACCGCTACGCAGTATTTT
TRBV5-1	TRBJ2-7	NA	NA	CASTWGNSYEQYF	TGCGCCAGCACATGGGGGAATAGCTACGAGCAGTACTTC
TRBV12-3/TRBV12-4	TRBJ2-7	NA	many	CASSLRQVGEQYF	TGTGCCAGCAGTTTAAGGCAAGTGGGGGAGCAGTACTTC
TRBV5-1	TRBJ2-3	TRBD2	many	CASSLNLSVGLADSTDTQYF	TGCGCCAGCAGCTTGAATTTGTCAGTAGGACTAGCGGATAGCACAGATACGCAGTATTTT
TRBV12-3/TRBV12-4	TRBJ1-2	NA	many	CASSFPGNYGYTF	TGTGCCAGCAGTTTCCCAGGCAACTATGGCTACACCTTC
TRBV11-2	TRBJ2-2	TRBD1	many	CASSRGTGIFGELFF	TGTGCCAGCAGCCGGGGGACAGGGATATTCGGGGAGCTGTTTTTT
TRBV19	TRBJ2-1	TRBD2	NA	CASSILAGDGEQFF	TGTGCCAGTAGTATCCTAGCGGGGGATGGTGAGCAGTTCTTC
TRBV19	TRBJ2-4	TRBD2	few	CASSRSREVIQYF	TGTGCCAGTAGTAGGTCACGGGAGGTCATTCAGTACTTC
TRBV29-1	TRBJ2-3	TRBD2	NA	CNVDGGGATDTQYF	TGCAACGTTGACGGGGGGGGAGCCACAGATACGCAGTATTTT
TRBV5-1	TRBJ2-2	NA	few	CASSLSVVGNTGELFF	TGCGCCAGCAGCTTGTCGGTAGTCGGAAACACCGGGGAGCTGTTTTTT
TRBV14	TRBJ2-3	NA	few	CASSQDTGGMATDTQYF	TGTGCCAGCAGCCAAGATACTGGGGGTATGGCCACAGATACGCAGTATTTT
TRBV2	TRBJ1-2	NA	NA	CASSEEVGGYTF	TGTGCCAGCAGTGAAGAAGTCGGTGGCTACACCTTC
TRBV6-2/TRBV6-3	TRBJ1-4	NA	few	CASSASALNEKLFF	TGTGCCAGCAGTGCATCAGCTCTTAATGAAAAACTGTTTTTT
TRBV27	TRBJ2-2	TRBD1	few	CASRPTGALRTGELFF	TGTGCCAGCAGGCCCACAGGGGCCCTGAGGACCGGGGAGCTGTTTTTT
TRBV20-1	TRBJ2-7	NA	few	CSANPPAASSYEQYF	TGCAGTGCTAACCCCCCGGCAGCGAGCTCCTACGAGCAGTACTTC
TRBV6-4	TRBJ1-1	TRBD1	many	CASSDRGFGEAFF	TGTGCCAGCAGCGACAGGGGGTTTGGTGAAGCTTTCTTT
TRBV30	TRBJ2-1	NA	NA	CAWSEAYNEQFF	TGTGCCTGGAGCGAGGCCTACAATGAGCAGTTCTTC
TRBV12-3/TRBV12-4	TRBJ2-1	NA	many	CASSFPWVAANNEQFF	TGTGCCAGCAGTTTCCCCTGGGTAGCGGCAAACAATGAGCAGTTCTTC
TRBV7-3	TRBJ2-2	NA	NA	CASSLTRTKNTGELFF	TGTGCCAGCAGCTTAACGAGGACTAAGAACACCGGGGAGCTGTTTTTT
TRBV6-2/TRBV6-3	TRBJ1-1	NA	many	CASSFQGAGAFF	TGTGCCAGCAGTTTCCAGGGAGCTGGAGCTTTCTTT
TRBV7-8	TRBJ1-2	NA	few	CASSLDRSGSNYGYTF	TGTGCCAGCAGCTTAGATCGATCGGGGTCTAACTATGGCTACACCTTC
TRBV29-1	TRBJ2-1	TRBD2	NA	CSVEFSGASYNEQFF	TGCAGCGTTGAATTTAGCGGGGCCTCCTACAATGAGCAGTTCTTC